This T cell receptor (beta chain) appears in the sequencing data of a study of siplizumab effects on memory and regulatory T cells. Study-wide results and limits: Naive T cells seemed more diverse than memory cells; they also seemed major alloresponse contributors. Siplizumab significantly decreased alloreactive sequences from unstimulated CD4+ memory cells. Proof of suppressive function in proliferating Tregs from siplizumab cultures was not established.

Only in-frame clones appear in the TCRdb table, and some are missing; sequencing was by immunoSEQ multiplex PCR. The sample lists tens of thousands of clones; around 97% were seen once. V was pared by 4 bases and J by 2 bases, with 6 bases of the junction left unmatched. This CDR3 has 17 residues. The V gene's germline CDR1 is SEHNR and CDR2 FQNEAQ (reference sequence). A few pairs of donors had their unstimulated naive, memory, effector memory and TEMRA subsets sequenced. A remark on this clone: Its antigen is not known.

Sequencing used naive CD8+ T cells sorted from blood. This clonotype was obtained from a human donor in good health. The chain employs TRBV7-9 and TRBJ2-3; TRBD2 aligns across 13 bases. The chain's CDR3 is CASSSGTSGINTDTQYF. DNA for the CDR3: TGTGCCAGCAGCTCCGGGACTAGCGGGATCAACACAGATACGCAGTATTTT.